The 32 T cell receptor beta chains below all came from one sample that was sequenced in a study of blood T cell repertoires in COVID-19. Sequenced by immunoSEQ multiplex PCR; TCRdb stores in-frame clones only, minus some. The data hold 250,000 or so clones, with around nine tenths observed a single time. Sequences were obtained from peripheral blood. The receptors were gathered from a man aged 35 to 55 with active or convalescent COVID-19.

The CDR3 sequence: CASTSGHRGNQPQHF. The CDR3 DNA reads TGTGCCAGCACCTCCGGGCACAGGGGTAATCAGCCCCAGCATTTT. The chain combines TRBV6-6 with TRBJ1-5, with 7 bases matching TRBD1. Per germline, CDR1 MNHNY and CDR2 SVGAGI (reference sequence). With V trimmed by 7 bases and J by 4 bases, 10 bases remained unmatched. The CDR3 has 15 amino acids.

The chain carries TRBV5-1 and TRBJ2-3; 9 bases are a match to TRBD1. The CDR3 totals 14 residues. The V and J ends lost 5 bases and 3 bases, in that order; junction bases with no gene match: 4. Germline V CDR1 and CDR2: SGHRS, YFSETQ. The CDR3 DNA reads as TGCGCCAGCAGGACAGGGGGAGGAACAGATACGCAGTATTTT. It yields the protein CASRTGGGTDTQYF.

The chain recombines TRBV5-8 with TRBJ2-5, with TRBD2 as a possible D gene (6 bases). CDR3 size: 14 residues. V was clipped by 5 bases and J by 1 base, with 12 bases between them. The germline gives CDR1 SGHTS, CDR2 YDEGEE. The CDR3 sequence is CASSRGTFQETQYF. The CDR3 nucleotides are TGTGCCAGCAGTCGGGGGACCTTCCAAGAGACCCAGTACTTC.

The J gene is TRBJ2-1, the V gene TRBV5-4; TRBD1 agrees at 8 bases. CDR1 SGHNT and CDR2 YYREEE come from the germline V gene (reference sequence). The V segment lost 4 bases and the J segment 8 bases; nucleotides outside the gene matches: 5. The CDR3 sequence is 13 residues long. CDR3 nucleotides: TGTGCCAGCAGCGGGACAGGTCCCCATGAGCAGTTCTTC. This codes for CASSGTGPHEQFF.

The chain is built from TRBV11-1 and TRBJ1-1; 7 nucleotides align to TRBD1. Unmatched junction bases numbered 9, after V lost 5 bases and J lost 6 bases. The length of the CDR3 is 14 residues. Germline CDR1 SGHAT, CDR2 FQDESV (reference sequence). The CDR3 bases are TGTGCCAGCAGCCGCGACAGGGAATTTGCTGAAGCTTTCTTT. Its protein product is CASSRDREFAEAFF.

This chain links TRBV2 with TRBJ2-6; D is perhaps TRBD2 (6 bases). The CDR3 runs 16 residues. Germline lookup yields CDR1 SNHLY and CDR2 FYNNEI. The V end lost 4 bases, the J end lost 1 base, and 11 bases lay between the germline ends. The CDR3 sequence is CASSVRRGSGANVLTF. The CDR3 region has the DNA TGTGCCAGCAGTGTTCGACGGGGGTCTGGGGCCAACGTCCTGACTTTC.

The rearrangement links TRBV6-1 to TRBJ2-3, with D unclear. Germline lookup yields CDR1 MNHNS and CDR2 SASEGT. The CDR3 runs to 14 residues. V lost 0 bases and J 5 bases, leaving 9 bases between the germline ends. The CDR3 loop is CASSEADSRDTQYF. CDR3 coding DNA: TGTGCCAGCAGTGAAGCTGACTCTAGAGATACGCAGTATTTT.

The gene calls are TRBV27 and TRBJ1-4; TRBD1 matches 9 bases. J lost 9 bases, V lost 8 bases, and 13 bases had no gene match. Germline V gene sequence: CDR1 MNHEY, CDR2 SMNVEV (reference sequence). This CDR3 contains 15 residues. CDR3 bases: TGTGCCAGCGGCCTTCCGGGACAGGGTAAACAAAAACTGTTTTTT. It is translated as CASGLPGQGKQKLFF. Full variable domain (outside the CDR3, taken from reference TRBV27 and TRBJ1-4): EAQVTQNPRYLITVTGKKLTVTCSQNMNHEYMSWYRQDPGLGLRQIYYSMNVEVTDKGDVPEGYKVSRKEKRNFPLILESPSPNQTSLYFCASGLPGQGKQKLFFGSGTQLSVL.

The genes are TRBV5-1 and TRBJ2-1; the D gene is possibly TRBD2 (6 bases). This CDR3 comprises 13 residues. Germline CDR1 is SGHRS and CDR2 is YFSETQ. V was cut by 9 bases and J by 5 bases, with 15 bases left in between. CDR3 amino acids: CATRAGTDNEQFF. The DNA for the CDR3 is TGCGCCACCCGTGCCGGGACTGACAATGAGCAGTTCTTC.

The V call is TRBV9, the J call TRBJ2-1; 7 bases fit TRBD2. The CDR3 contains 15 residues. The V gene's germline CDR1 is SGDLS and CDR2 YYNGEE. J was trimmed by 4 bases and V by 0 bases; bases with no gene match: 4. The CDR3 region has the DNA TGTGCCAGCAGCGTAGTTGCGGGGGAATACAATGAGCAGTTCTTC. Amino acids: CASSVVAGEYNEQFF.

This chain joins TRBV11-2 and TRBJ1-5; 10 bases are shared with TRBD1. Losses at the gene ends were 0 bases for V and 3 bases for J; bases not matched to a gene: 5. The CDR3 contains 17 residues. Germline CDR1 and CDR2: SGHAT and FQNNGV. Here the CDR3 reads CASSLDPGQGYNQPQHF. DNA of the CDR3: TGTGCCAGCAGCTTAGATCCGGGACAGGGGTACAATCAGCCCCAGCATTTT.

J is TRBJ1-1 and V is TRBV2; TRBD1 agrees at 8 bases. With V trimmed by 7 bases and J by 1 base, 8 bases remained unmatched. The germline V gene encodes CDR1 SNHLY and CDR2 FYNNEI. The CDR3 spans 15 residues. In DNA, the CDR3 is TGTGCCAGCACCCTCTCCAGGGGGCAGAACACTGAAGCTTTCTTT. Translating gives CASTLSRGQNTEAFF.

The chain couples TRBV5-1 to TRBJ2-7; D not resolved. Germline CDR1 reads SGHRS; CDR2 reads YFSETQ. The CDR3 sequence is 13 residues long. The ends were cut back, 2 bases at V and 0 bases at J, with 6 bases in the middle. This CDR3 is CASSFQASYEQYF. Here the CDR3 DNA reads TGCGCCAGCAGCTTTCAGGCCTCCTACGAGCAGTACTTC.

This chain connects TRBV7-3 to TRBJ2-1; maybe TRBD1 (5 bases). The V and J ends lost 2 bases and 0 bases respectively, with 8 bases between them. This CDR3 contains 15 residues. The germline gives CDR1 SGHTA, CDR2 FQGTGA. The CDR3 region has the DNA TGTGCCAGCAGCTTAGGGGCTTCCTCCTACAATGAGCAGTTCTTC. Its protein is CASSLGASSYNEQFF.

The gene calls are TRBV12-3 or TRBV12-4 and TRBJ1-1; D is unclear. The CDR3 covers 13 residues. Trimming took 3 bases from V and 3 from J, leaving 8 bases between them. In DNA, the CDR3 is TGTGCCAGCAGTTTGAGGCCTTACACTGAAGCTTTCTTT. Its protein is CASSLRPYTEAFF.

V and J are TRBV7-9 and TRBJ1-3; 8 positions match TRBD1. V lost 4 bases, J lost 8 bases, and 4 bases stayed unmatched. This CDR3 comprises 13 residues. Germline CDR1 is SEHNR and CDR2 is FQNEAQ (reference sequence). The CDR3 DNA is TGTGCCAGCAGCTATCAGGGGGCATACACCATATATTTT. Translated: CASSYQGAYTIYF.

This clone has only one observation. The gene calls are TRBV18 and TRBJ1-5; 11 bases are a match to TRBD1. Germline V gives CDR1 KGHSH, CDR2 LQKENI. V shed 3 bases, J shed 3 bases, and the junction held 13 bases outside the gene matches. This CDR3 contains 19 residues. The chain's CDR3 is CASSPLRTGGAESNQPQHF. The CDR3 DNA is TGTGCCAGCTCACCTTTGAGGACAGGGGGCGCGGAGTCCAATCAGCCCCAGCATTTT. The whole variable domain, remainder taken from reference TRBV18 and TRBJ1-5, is NAGVMQNPRHLVRRRGQEARLRCSPMKGHSHVYWYRQLPEEGLKFMVYLQKENIIDESGMPKERFSAEFPKEGPSILRIQQVVRGDSAAYFCASSPLRTGGAESNQPQHFGDGTRLSIL.

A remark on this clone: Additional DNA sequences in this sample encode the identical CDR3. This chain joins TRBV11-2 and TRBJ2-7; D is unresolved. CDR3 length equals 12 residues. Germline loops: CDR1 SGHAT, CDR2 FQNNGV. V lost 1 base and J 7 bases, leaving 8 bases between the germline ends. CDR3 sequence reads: CASSLAAGEQYF. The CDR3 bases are TGTGCCAGCAGCTTAGCGGCCGGGGAGCAGTACTTC.

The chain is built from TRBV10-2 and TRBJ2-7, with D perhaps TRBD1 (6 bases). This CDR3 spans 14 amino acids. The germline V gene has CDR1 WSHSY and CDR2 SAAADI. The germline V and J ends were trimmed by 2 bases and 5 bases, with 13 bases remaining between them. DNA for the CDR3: TGCGCCAGCAGTGAGAGAGACAGGTACAACGAGCAGTACTTC. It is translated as CASSERDRYNEQYF.

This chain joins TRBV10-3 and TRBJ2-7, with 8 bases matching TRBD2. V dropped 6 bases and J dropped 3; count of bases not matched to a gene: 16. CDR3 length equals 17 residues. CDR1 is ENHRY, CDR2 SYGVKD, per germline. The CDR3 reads CAIRGSLSVTSGYEQYF. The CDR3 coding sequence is TGTGCCATCAGGGGAAGCCTTTCGGTTACTAGCGGCTACGAGCAGTACTTC.

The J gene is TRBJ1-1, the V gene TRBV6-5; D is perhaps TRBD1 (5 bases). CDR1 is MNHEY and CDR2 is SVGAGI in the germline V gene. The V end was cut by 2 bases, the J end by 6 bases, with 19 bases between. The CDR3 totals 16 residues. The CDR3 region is CASSYHGRQVGAEAFF. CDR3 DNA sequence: TGTGCCAGCAGTTACCATGGTCGGCAGGTAGGGGCTGAAGCTTTCTTT.

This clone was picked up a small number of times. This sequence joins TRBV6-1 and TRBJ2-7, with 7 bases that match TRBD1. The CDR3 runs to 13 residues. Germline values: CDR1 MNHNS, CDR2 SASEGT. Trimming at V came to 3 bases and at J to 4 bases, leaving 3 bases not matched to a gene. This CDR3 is CASSEGQLYEQYF. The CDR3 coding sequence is TGTGCCAGCAGTGAGGGACAGTTGTACGAGCAGTACTTC.

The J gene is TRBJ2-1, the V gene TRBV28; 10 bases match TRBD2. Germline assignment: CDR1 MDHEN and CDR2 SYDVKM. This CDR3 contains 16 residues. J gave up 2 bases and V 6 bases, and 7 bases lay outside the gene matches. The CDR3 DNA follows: TGTGCCAGCAGGGCTCTAGCGGGAGAGCCCTACAATGAGCAGTTCTTC. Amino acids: CASRALAGEPYNEQFF.

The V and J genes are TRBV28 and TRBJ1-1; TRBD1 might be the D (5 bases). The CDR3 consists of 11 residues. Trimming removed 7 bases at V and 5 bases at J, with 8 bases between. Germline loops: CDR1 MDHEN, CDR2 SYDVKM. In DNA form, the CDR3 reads TGTGCCAGCATTCGGGGGACTGAAGCTTTCTTT. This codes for CASIRGTEAFF. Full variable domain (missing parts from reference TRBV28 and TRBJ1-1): DVKVTQSSRYLVKRTGEKVFLECVQDMDHENMFWYRQDPGLGLRLIYFSYDVKMKEKGDIPEGYSVSREKKERFSLILESASTNQTSMYLCASIRGTEAFFGQGTRLTVV.

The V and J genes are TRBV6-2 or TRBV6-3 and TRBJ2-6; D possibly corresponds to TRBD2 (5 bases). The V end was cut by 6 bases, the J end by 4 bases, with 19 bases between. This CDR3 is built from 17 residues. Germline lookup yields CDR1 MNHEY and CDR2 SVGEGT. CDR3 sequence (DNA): TGTGCCAGCAGCCCTCGAGAGAGGGCTCTCGGGGCCAACGTCCTGACTTTC. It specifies CASSPRERALGANVLTF.

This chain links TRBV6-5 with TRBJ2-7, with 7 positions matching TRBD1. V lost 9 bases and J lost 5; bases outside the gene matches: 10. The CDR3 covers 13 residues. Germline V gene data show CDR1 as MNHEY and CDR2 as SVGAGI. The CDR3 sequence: CASKPGQSHEQYF. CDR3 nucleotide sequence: TGTGCCAGTAAACCGGGACAGAGCCACGAGCAGTACTTC.

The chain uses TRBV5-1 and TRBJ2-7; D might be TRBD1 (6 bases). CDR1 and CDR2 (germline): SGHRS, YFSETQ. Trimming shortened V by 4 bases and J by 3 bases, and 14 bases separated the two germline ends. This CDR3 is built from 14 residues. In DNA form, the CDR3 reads TGCGCCAGCAGCGCCACGACAGGAGGCTACGAGCAGTACTTC. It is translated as CASSATTGGYEQYF.

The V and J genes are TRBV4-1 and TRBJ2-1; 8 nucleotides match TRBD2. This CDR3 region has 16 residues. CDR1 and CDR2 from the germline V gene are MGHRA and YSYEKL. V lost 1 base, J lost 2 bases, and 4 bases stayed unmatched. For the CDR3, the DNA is TGCGCCAGCAGCCAAGTACTAGCGGCCACCTACAATGAGCAGTTCTTC. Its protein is CASSQVLAATYNEQFF.

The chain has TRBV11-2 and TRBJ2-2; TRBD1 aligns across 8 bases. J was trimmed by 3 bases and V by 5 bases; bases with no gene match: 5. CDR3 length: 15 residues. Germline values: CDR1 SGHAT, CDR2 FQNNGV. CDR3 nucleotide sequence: TGTGCCAGCAGCCCACGGGACAGGTACACCGGGGAGCTGTTTTTT. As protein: CASSPRDRYTGELFF.

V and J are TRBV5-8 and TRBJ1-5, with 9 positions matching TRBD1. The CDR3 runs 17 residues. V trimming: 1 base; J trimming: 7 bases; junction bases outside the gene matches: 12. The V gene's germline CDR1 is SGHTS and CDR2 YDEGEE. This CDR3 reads CASSLLIGTGLRQPQHF. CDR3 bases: TGTGCCAGCAGCTTGTTAATTGGGACAGGGCTTCGGCAGCCCCAGCATTTT. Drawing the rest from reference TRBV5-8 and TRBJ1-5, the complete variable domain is EAGVTQSPTHLIKTRGQQATLRCSPISGHTSVYWYQQALGLGLQFLLWYDEGEERNRGNFPPRFSGRQFPNYSSELNVNALELEDSALYLCASSLLIGTGLRQPQHFGDGTRLSIL.

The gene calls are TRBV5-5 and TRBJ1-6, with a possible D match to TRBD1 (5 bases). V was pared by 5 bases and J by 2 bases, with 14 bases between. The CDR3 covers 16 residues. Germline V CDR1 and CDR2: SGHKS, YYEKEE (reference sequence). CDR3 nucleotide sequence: TGTGCCAGCAGTACCGGGGGAAAGACCTATAATTCACCCCTCCACTTT. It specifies CASSTGGKTYNSPLHF.

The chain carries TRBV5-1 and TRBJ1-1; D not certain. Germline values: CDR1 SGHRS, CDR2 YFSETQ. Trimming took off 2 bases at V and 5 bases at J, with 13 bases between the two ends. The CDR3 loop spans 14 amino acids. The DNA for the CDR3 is TGCGCCAGCAGCTTACGAGGCTCGGGTACTGAAGCTTTCTTT. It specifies CASSLRGSGTEAFF.